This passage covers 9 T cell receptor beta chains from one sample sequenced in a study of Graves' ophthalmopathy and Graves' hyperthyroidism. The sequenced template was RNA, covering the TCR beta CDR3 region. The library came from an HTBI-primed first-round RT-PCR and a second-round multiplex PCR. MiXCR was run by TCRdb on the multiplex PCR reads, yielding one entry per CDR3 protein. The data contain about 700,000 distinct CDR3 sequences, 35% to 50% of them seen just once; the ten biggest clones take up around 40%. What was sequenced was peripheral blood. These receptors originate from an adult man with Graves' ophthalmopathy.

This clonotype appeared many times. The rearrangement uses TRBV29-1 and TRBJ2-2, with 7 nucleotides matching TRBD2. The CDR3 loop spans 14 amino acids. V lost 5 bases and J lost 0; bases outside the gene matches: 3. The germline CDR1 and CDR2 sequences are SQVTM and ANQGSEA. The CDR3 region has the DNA TGCAGCGTTTCCCTAGCGGCGAACACCGGGGAGCTGTTTTTT. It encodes CSVSLAANTGELFF.

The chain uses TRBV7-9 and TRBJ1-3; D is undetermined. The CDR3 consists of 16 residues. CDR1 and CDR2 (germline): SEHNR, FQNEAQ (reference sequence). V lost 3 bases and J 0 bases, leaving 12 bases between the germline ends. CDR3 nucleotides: TGTGCCAGCAGCTTCACTCTGTCGCCCTCTGGAAACACCATATATTTT. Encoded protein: CASSFTLSPSGNTIYF.

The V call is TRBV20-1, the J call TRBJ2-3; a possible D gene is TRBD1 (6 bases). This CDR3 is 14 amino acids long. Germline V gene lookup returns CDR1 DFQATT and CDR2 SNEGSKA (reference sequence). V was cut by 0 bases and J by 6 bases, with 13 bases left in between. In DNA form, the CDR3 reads TGCAGTGCTAGAGATTATGGGCAGGGGGATACGCAGTATTTT. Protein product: CSARDYGQGDTQYF.

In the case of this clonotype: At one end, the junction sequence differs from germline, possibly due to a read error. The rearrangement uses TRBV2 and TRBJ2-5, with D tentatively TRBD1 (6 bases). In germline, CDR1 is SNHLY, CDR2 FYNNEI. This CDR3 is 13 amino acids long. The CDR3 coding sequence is TGTGCCGGCAGTGGACAGACCCAAGAGACCCAGTACTTC. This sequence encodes CAGSGQTQETQYF.

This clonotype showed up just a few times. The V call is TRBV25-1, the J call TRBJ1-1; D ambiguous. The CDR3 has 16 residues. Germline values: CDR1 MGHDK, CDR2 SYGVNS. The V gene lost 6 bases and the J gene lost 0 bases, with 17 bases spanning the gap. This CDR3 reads CASSFGEAIMNTEAFF. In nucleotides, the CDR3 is TGTGCCAGCAGCTTCGGGGAGGCGATTATGAACACTGAAGCTTTCTTT. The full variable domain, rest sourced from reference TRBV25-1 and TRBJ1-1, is EADIYQTPRYLVIGTGKKITLECSQTMGHDKMYWYQQDPGMELHLIHYSYGVNSTEKGDLSSESTVSRIRTEHFPLTLESARPSHTSQYLCASSFGEAIMNTEAFFGQGTRLTVV.

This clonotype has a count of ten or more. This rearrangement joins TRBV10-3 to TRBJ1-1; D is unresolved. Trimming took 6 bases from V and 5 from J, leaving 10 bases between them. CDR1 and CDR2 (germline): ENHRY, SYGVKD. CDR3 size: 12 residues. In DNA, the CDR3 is TGTGCCATCAGCTCTTCACGGACTGAAGCTTTCTTT. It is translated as CAISSSRTEAFF.

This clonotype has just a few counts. This CDR3 reads CATSDRLAGAGELFF. CDR3 bases: TGTGCCACCAGTGATAGGCTAGCGGGAGCCGGGGAGCTGTTTTTT. J is TRBJ2-2 and V is TRBV24-1; 10 positions agree with TRBD2. CDR3 length: 15 amino acids. Losses at the gene ends were 3 bases for V and 6 bases for J; bases not matched to a gene: 3. From germline, CDR1 is KGHDR and CDR2 SFDVKD.

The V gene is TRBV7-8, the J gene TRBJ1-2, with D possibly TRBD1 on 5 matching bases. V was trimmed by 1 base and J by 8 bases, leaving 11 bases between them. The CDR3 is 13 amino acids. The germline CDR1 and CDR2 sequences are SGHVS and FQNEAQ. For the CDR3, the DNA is TGTGCCAGCAGCTTAGGGCGGGGCGAGGGCTACACCTTC. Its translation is CASSLGRGEGYTF.

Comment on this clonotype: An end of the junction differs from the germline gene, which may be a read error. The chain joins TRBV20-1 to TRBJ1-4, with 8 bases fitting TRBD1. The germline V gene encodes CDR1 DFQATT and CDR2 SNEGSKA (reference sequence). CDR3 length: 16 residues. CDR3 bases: TGCGGTGCTAGAGATAGACAGGGGACAACTAATGAAAAACTGTTTTTT. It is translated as CGARDRQGTTNEKLFF.